Listed below are T cell receptor beta chains from one sample, sequenced in a study of shared T cell receptors in the human thymus. TCRdb's table, derived via immunoSEQ multiplex PCR, lists solely in-frame clones and lacks some. Of 550,000 to 800,000 clones listed, roughly 88% are singletons. These same records also appear under a second study, on human thymus T cells.

Sequencing was carried out using thymocytes. These receptors came from a girl less than two years old with a congenital heart defect. Each CDR3 is given without its conserved first and last residue. Fields, in order: J gene, V gene, CDR3 protein.

j_gene: TRBJ2-2; v_gene: TRBV4-1; CDR3aa: ASSQDWTGGATGELF
j_gene: TRBJ2-7; v_gene: TRBV6-6; CDR3aa: ASSAARADYEQY
j_gene: TRBJ2-3; v_gene: TRBV6-5; CDR3aa: ASSSPRTQY
j_gene: TRBJ2-3; v_gene: TRBV5-6; CDR3aa: ASSTAGVWDTQY
j_gene: TRBJ1-2; v_gene: TRBV5-1; CDR3aa: ASSLQGGYGYT
j_gene: TRBJ2-5; v_gene: TRBV10-3; CDR3aa: AISSRQGHQETQY
j_gene: TRBJ1-6; v_gene: TRBV28; CDR3aa: ASSLFRGRGLSPIH
j_gene: TRBJ1-1; v_gene: TRBV6-1; CDR3aa: ASRRGQRNTEAF
j_gene: TRBJ1-2; v_gene: TRBV5-4; CDR3aa: ASSPNSTQFYGYT
j_gene: TRBJ1-1; v_gene: TRBV7-2; CDR3aa: ASSLDRGNDTEAF
j_gene: TRBJ1-2; v_gene: TRBV10-3; CDR3aa: ALDESGGGGYT
j_gene: TRBJ1-1; v_gene: TRBV30; CDR3aa: AWSPHMAGGEGRTEAF
j_gene: TRBJ2-3; v_gene: TRBV7-9; CDR3aa: ASSSPGLAADTQY
j_gene: TRBJ2-7; v_gene: TRBV19; CDR3aa: ASSVTGLSYEQY
j_gene: TRBJ2-3; v_gene: TRBV4-3; CDR3aa: ASSQFQNTDTQY
j_gene: TRBJ2-3; v_gene: TRBV28; CDR3aa: ASSLCGLAEGTDTQY
j_gene: TRBJ2-5; v_gene: TRBV5-8; CDR3aa: ASSLFRETQY
j_gene: TRBJ2-5; v_gene: TRBV10-3; CDR3aa: AISDFRTGGMAGETQY
j_gene: TRBJ2-3; v_gene: TRBV6-5; CDR3aa: ASTNPRDTQY
j_gene: TRBJ1-5; v_gene: TRBV7-2; CDR3aa: ASSLVPHQPQH
j_gene: TRBJ2-2; v_gene: TRBV5-8; CDR3aa: ASSQPGANTGELF
j_gene: TRBJ2-7; v_gene: TRBV9; CDR3aa: ASSPGQWNSYEQY
j_gene: TRBJ1-1; v_gene: TRBV27; CDR3aa: ASPNCTGAF
j_gene: TRBJ2-3; v_gene: TRBV5-5; CDR3aa: ASSSPGGPPPEADTQY
j_gene: TRBJ2-7; v_gene: TRBV6-1; CDR3aa: ASSEAGVNRFAYEQY
j_gene: TRBJ1-2; v_gene: TRBV4-1; CDR3aa: ASSQGYRGWAGYT
j_gene: TRBJ2-7; v_gene: TRBV5-1; CDR3aa: ASSLGTRGTSYEQY
j_gene: TRBJ2-2; v_gene: TRBV2; CDR3aa: ASSAGTNGELF
j_gene: TRBJ2-2; v_gene: TRBV2; CDR3aa: ASSPRGQLNTGELF
j_gene: TRBJ1-6; v_gene: TRBV10-1; CDR3aa: ASSENRVGSPLH
j_gene: TRBJ2-7; v_gene: TRBV11-2; CDR3aa: ASSPPLAGAYEQY
j_gene: TRBJ1-1; v_gene: TRBV28; CDR3aa: AISPGVLENTEAF
j_gene: TRBJ1-2; v_gene: TRBV11-2; CDR3aa: ASSPGGCRGGFWYT
j_gene: TRBJ1-3; v_gene: TRBV9; CDR3aa: ASSVAGQAIGNTIY
j_gene: TRBJ1-4; v_gene: TRBV19; CDR3aa: ASSIDLWVDRPTNEKLF
j_gene: TRBJ1-2; v_gene: TRBV6-1; CDR3aa: ASSSVGYT
j_gene: TRBJ2-1; v_gene: TRBV6-1; CDR3aa: ASRQGGGYNEQF
j_gene: TRBJ1-1; v_gene: TRBV25-1; CDR3aa: ASIKTGENTEAF
j_gene: TRBJ2-5; v_gene: TRBV11-2; CDR3aa: ASSPDRVQETQY
j_gene: TRBJ1-1; v_gene: TRBV6-6; CDR3aa: ASSYPIRTGLTEAF
j_gene: TRBJ1-2; v_gene: TRBV6-1; CDR3aa: ASRNRGHVNYGYT
j_gene: TRBJ1-2; v_gene: TRBV4-1; CDR3aa: ASSQDGGIENNYGYT
j_gene: TRBJ2-3; v_gene: TRBV5-1; CDR3aa: ASRSGKTGVVGDTQY
j_gene: TRBJ1-2; v_gene: TRBV9; CDR3aa: ASSVGRGGYT
j_gene: TRBJ1-1; v_gene: TRBV19; CDR3aa: AREDRGNTEAF
j_gene: TRBJ2-6; v_gene: TRBV27; CDR3aa: ASSSGANVLT
j_gene: TRBJ2-2; v_gene: TRBV7-9; CDR3aa: ASGAGTRYTGELF
j_gene: TRBJ2-3; v_gene: TRBV28; CDR3aa: ASSFREVADTQY
j_gene: TRBJ1-5; v_gene: TRBV5-6; CDR3aa: ASSQSNQPQH
j_gene: TRBJ1-1; v_gene: TRBV28; CDR3aa: ASSLFRFWVNTEAF
j_gene: TRBJ1-1; v_gene: TRBV14; CDR3aa: ASSQEPKTGGGNTEAF
j_gene: TRBJ1-2; v_gene: TRBV6-5; CDR3aa: ASSPFDRGSYGYT
j_gene: TRBJ1-1; v_gene: TRBV2; CDR3aa: ASRGDRRGWSTEAF
j_gene: TRBJ2-2; v_gene: TRBV9; CDR3aa: ASSVSSGGRTGELF